This is a list of T cell receptor beta chains from one sample in a study of cytotoxic CD8 clonotypes in ibrutinib-treated CLL. Only in-frame clones appear in the TCRdb table, and some are missing; sequencing was by immunoSEQ multiplex PCR. The sample contains fewer than 150,000 clones, approximately 80% of which appear only once. The material sequenced was PBMCs, taken after 24 months of ibrutinib treatment. These receptors were taken from a human donor with chronic lymphocytic leukemia. Each CDR3 is given with its conserved first and last residue. D genes are given only for firm matches. For some rows the clone size is stated as once, few or many, or as a class when expanded; others skip it.

v_call: TRBV7-2
d_call: NA
j_call: TRBJ1-1
clone_size: NA
cdr3_aa: CASSLFQSGAEAFF
cdr3_nt: TGTGCCAGCAGCTTATTTCAGTCTGGGGCTGAAGCTTTCTTT

v_call: TRBV11-3
d_call: NA
j_call: TRBJ2-5
clone_size: NA
cdr3_aa: CASSLGARAEGETQYF
cdr3_nt: TGTGCCAGCAGCTTAGGGGCGCGGGCGGAAGGGGAGACCCAGTACTTC

v_call: TRBV27
d_call: TRBD1
j_call: TRBJ1-1
clone_size: NA
cdr3_aa: CASSLLWTGNTEAFF
cdr3_nt: TGTGCCAGCAGTTTACTTTGGACAGGGAACACTGAAGCTTTCTTT

v_call: TRBV6-5
d_call: NA
j_call: TRBJ2-7
clone_size: NA
cdr3_aa: CATSRGAPGEQYF
cdr3_nt: TGTGCCACCTCAAGGGGGGCCCCTGGTGAGCAGTACTTC

v_call: TRBV9
d_call: NA
j_call: TRBJ1-4
clone_size: NA
cdr3_aa: CASSVGGATNEKLFF
cdr3_nt: TGTGCCAGCAGCGTAGGGGGGGCAACTAATGAAAAACTGTTTTTT

v_call: TRBV6-5
d_call: NA
j_call: TRBJ2-1
clone_size: NA
cdr3_aa: CASRYAGIEQFF
cdr3_nt: TGTGCCAGCAGATACGCAGGGATTGAGCAGTTCTTC

v_call: TRBV7-2
d_call: NA
j_call: TRBJ2-5
clone_size: NA
cdr3_aa: CASSLEVGRRPQYF
cdr3_nt: TGTGCCAGCAGCTTAGAAGTGGGCAGACGGCCCCAGTACTTC

v_call: TRBV7-2
d_call: NA
j_call: TRBJ1-1
clone_size: few
cdr3_aa: CASFFRENTEAFF
cdr3_nt: TGTGCCAGCTTCTTCAGGGAGAACACTGAAGCTTTCTTT

v_call: TRBV6-1
d_call: NA
j_call: TRBJ1-2
clone_size: NA
cdr3_aa: CATTAVVGYGYTF
cdr3_nt: TGTGCCACCACCGCGGTTGTCGGCTATGGCTACACCTTC

v_call: TRBV9
d_call: NA
j_call: TRBJ1-1
clone_size: few
cdr3_aa: CASSVGWNTEAFF
cdr3_nt: TGTGCCAGCAGCGTAGGTTGGAACACTGAAGCTTTCTTT

v_call: TRBV9
d_call: NA
j_call: TRBJ1-2
clone_size: few
cdr3_aa: CASSVVGGANDGYTF
cdr3_nt: TGTGCCAGCAGCGTGGTCGGGGGCGCGAACGATGGCTACACCTTC

v_call: TRBV5-6
d_call: NA
j_call: TRBJ2-3
clone_size: NA
cdr3_aa: CASSLTGGEGTDTQYF
cdr3_nt: TGTGCCAGCAGCCTCACAGGGGGGGAGGGCACAGATACGCAGTATTTT

v_call: TRBV5-1
d_call: NA
j_call: TRBJ1-2
clone_size: NA
cdr3_aa: CASSLDQGLFGYTF
cdr3_nt: TGCGCCAGCAGCTTGGATCAGGGGTTATTCGGCTACACCTTC

v_call: TRBV5-1
d_call: NA
j_call: TRBJ1-4
clone_size: NA
cdr3_aa: CASSVTTGNEKLFF
cdr3_nt: TGCGCCAGCAGCGTAACTACAGGGAATGAAAAACTGTTTTTT

v_call: TRBV27
d_call: TRBD2
j_call: TRBJ2-2
clone_size: few
cdr3_aa: CASIATSGGYTGELFF
cdr3_nt: TGTGCCAGCATCGCGACTAGCGGGGGGTACACCGGGGAGCTGTTTTTT

v_call: TRBV5-8
d_call: NA
j_call: TRBJ1-2
clone_size: NA
cdr3_aa: CASSFIAGTYYGYTF
cdr3_nt: TGTGCCAGCAGCTTTATCGCAGGAACCTACTATGGCTACACCTTC

v_call: TRBV5-4
d_call: TRBD1
j_call: TRBJ2-2
clone_size: NA
cdr3_aa: CASRQGATGELFF
cdr3_nt: TGTGCCAGCAGACAGGGGGCGACCGGGGAGCTGTTTTTT

v_call: TRBV19
d_call: TRBD2
j_call: TRBJ2-1
clone_size: NA
cdr3_aa: CASTAGDSKEQFF
cdr3_nt: TGTGCCAGTACCGCGGGGGATTCTAAGGAGCAGTTCTTC

v_call: TRBV9
d_call: NA
j_call: TRBJ1-2
clone_size: NA
cdr3_aa: CASSKSGVANYGYTF
cdr3_nt: TGTGCCAGCAGCAAGTCGGGGGTAGCTAACTATGGCTACACCTTC

v_call: TRBV7-2
d_call: NA
j_call: TRBJ1-1
clone_size: NA
cdr3_aa: CASSPGQYTEAFF
cdr3_nt: TGTGCCAGCAGCCCCGGACAGTACACTGAAGCTTTCTTT

v_call: TRBV7-6
d_call: TRBD2
j_call: TRBJ2-1
clone_size: NA
cdr3_aa: CASSLEPLAGELNEQFF
cdr3_nt: TGTGCCAGCAGCTTAGAACCCCTAGCGGGGGAGCTCAATGAGCAGTTCTTC

v_call: TRBV7-2
d_call: NA
j_call: TRBJ1-1
clone_size: NA
cdr3_aa: CASRKTVDRTEAFF
cdr3_nt: TGTGCCAGCAGAAAAACAGTCGATCGGACTGAAGCTTTCTTT

v_call: TRBV5-4
d_call: TRBD1
j_call: TRBJ1-2
clone_size: few
cdr3_aa: CASSLEAGQGYGYTF
cdr3_nt: TGTGCCAGCAGCCTAGAAGCAGGACAGGGCTATGGCTACACCTTC

v_call: TRBV18
d_call: NA
j_call: TRBJ2-2
clone_size: NA
cdr3_aa: CASSQDVTGELFF
cdr3_nt: TGTGCCAGCTCACAGGACGTCACCGGGGAGCTGTTTTTT

v_call: TRBV2
d_call: NA
j_call: TRBJ1-4
clone_size: NA
cdr3_aa: CASRDSWGNEKLFF
cdr3_nt: TGTGCCAGCAGGGACAGTTGGGGTAATGAAAAACTGTTTTTT

v_call: TRBV5-1
d_call: NA
j_call: TRBJ1-6
clone_size: NA
cdr3_aa: CASSPAGSSYNSPLHF
cdr3_nt: TGCGCCAGCAGCCCTGCGGGGAGCTCCTATAATTCACCCCTCCACTTT

v_call: TRBV18
d_call: NA
j_call: TRBJ2-7
clone_size: NA
cdr3_aa: CASSPSGGGDEQYF
cdr3_nt: TGTGCCAGCTCACCTTCGGGGGGCGGCGACGAGCAGTACTTC

v_call: TRBV19
d_call: NA
j_call: TRBJ2-3
clone_size: NA
cdr3_aa: CASSIGPIGSTDTQYF
cdr3_nt: TGTGCCAGTAGTATAGGGCCGATCGGGAGCACAGATACGCAGTATTTT

v_call: TRBV5-4
d_call: NA
j_call: TRBJ1-5
clone_size: NA
cdr3_aa: CASSLSGNQPQHF
cdr3_nt: TGTGCCAGCAGCTTGTCAGGGAATCAGCCCCAGCATTTT

v_call: TRBV7-8
d_call: NA
j_call: TRBJ2-7
clone_size: NA
cdr3_aa: CASSPSGGTYEQYF
cdr3_nt: TGTGCCAGCAGCCCCAGTGGAGGCACCTACGAGCAGTACTTC

v_call: TRBV5-1
d_call: TRBD2
j_call: TRBJ2-5
clone_size: NA
cdr3_aa: CASSLSGTTQETQYF
cdr3_nt: TGCGCCAGCAGCTTGTCTGGGACTACCCAAGAGACCCAGTACTTC

v_call: TRBV29-1
d_call: NA
j_call: TRBJ1-2
clone_size: NA
cdr3_aa: CSGSGGGYGYTF
cdr3_nt: TGCAGCGGCAGCGGGGGGGGCTATGGCTACACCTTC

v_call: TRBV10-3
d_call: TRBD2
j_call: TRBJ2-5
clone_size: NA
cdr3_aa: CATLAGGLETQYF
cdr3_nt: TGTGCCACACTAGCGGGGGGGCTGGAGACCCAGTACTTC